The sequence of this T cell receptor beta chain was determined in a study of T cell responses to AZD1222 COVID-19 vaccine. The method was immunoSEQ multiplex PCR; TCRdb's version includes in-frame clones alone and lacks a portion of them. The sample shows around 160,000 clones, 90% to 95% of them seen only once. V was pared by 6 bases and J by 8 bases, with 16 bases between. Germline-derived CDR1 and CDR2 are MNHEY and SMNVEV (reference sequence). The CDR3 contains 14 residues. Sample: peripheral blood, taken on day 0 of AZD1222 vaccination. The V gene is TRBV27, the J gene TRBJ2-2; no reliable D call. The clonotype originates from an adult in good health. The CDR3 DNA reads TGTGCCAGCAGCCGAGAACCGGCCAGGGGGGAGCTGTTTTTT. Translated, it gives CASSREPARGELFF.